This TCR beta chain appears in the sequencing data of a study of T cell responses to AZD1222 COVID-19 vaccine. Using immunoSEQ multiplex PCR, the repertoire was profiled, and TCRdb retains in-frame clones only, with some absent. The sample has some 160,000 clones, approximately 93% seen once. Study-level points and caveats: AZD1222 recipients seropositive at baseline numbered only 5 to 7. Spike-specific TCRs gained breadth and depth after people received two AZD1222 doses.

Details on this clone: The antigen is not known.

The sample here was peripheral blood, taken on day 0 of AZD1222 vaccination. This receptor was obtained from an adult in good health.

The CDR3 DNA follows: TGCGCCAGCAGCCAAGCGGAAACGGAACTGAACACTGAAGCTTTCTTT. Its translation is CASSQAETELNTEAFF. The chain joins TRBV4-3 to TRBJ1-1; D is unclear. The V end lost 1 base, the J end lost 0 bases, and 12 bases lay between the germline ends. Looked up from germline, CDR1 is LGHNA and CDR2 is YSLEER. The CDR3 is 16 residues long.